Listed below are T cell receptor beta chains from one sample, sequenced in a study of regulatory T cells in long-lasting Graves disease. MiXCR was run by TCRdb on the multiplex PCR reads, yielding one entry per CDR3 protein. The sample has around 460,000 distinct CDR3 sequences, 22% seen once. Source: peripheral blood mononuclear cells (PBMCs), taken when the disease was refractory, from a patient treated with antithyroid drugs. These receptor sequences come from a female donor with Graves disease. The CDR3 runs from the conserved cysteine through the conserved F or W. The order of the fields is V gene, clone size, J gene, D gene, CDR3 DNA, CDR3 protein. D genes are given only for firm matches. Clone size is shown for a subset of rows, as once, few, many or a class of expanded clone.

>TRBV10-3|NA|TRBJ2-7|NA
TGTGCCATAAGAGCGGTGGGGGGTTACTACGAGCAGTACTTC
CAIRAVGGYYEQYF
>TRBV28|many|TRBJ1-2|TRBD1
TGTGCCAGCAGTTTAATTGGGCAGGGGGTCAACTATGGCTACACCTTC
CASSLIGQGVNYGYTF
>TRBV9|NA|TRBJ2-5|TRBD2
TGTGCCAGCAGCGTGCTAGCGGGACGCGAGACCCAGTACTTC
CASSVLAGRETQYF
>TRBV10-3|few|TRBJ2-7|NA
TGTGCCATCTCCCTTACGAGCGGGTCTTACGAGCAGTACTTC
CAISLTSGSYEQYF
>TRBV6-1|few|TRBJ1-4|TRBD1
TGTGCCAGCAATCCTTCCGGGACAGGACGTGGCAAACTGTTTTTT
CASNPSGTGRGKLFF
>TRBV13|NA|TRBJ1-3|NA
TGTGCCAGCAGCTTAGGCTGGCAGATACCTTCTGGAAACACCATATATTTT
CASSLGWQIPSGNTIYF
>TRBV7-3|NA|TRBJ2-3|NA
TGTGCCAGCAGCTTTTCGGGGGCCTCGGATACGCAGTATTTT
CASSFSGASDTQYF
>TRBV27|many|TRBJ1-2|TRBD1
TGTGCCAGCAGGCGGACAGGGGCTGGCTATGGCTACACCTTC
CASRRTGAGYGYTF
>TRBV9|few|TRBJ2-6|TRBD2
TGTGCCAGCAGCGTAGCGACCGGGACTACCTTCTCTGGGGCCAACGTCCTGACTTTC
CASSVATGTTFSGANVLTF
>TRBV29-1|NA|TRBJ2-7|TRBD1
TGCGGTGGACAGGGGAGCTCCTACGAGCAGTACTTC
CGGQGSSYEQYF
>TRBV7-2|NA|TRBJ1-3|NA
TGTGCCAGCAGCTTCGCAGGGAGTTCTGGAAACACCATATATTTT
CASSFAGSSGNTIYF
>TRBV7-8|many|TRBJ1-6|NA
TGTGCCAGCAGGGCAGCGGATTCACCCCTCCACTTT
CASRAADSPLHF
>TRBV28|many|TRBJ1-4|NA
TGTGCCAGCAGTTCCCCGGGTCCGAAACTGTTTTTT
CASSSPGPKLFF
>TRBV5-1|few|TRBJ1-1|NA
TGCGCCAGCAGATCACTCGGGAGGGCAGGGCCAGGCACTGAAGCTTTCTTT
CASRSLGRAGPGTEAFF
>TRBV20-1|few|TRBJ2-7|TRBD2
TGCAGTGCTAGAGGGACTAGCGGGAGGGAGGGCTCCTACGAGCAGTACTTC
CSARGTSGREGSYEQYF
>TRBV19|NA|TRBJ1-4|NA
TGTGCCAGTAGGAGCGGCTTCTATGAAAAACTGTTTTTT
CASRSGFYEKLFF
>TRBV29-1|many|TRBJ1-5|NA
TGCAGCGCTGGGACTGCAGATCAGCCCCAGCATTTT
CSAGTADQPQHF
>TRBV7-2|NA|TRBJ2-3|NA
TGTGCCAGCAGCCCTCCCGAAAAAAGCACGCAGTATTTT
CASSPPEKSTQYF
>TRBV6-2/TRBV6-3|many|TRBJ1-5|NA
TGTGCCAGCAGTTACGACTACAGTGGCAATCAGCCCCAGCATTTT
CASSYDYSGNQPQHF
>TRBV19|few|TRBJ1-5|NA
TGTGCCAGTGGAAAGACAGGCCGGAGGAGCAATCAGCCCCAGCATTTT
CASGKTGRRSNQPQHF
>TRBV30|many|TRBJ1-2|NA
TGTGCCTGGACACGACAGAACTATGGCTACACCTTC
CAWTRQNYGYTF
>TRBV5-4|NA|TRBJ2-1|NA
TGTGCCAGCAGCTTGAAGGGACCTAATGAGCAGTTCTTC
CASSLKGPNEQFF
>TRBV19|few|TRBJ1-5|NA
TGTGCCAGTAACGAGGAGCCGGGGGCCTGGCAGCCCCAGCATTTT
CASNEEPGAWQPQHF
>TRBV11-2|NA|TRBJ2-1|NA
TGTGCCAGCAGCTTAGTGCGCAATTACAATGAGCAGTTCTTC
CASSLVRNYNEQFF
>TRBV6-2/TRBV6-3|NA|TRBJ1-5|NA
TGTGCCAGCAAGGACGGTAATCAGCCCCAGCATTTT
CASKDGNQPQHF
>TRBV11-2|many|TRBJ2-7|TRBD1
TGTGCCAGCAGCCCTTTTAGGGGGCAACGGGACGAGCAGTACTTC
CASSPFRGQRDEQYF
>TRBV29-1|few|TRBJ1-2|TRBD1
TGCAGCGATGGACAGGACCTCTATGGCTACACCTTC
CSDGQDLYGYTF
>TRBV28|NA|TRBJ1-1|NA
TGTGCCAGCAGAATTGGAGGGGAAGCTTTCTTT
CASRIGGEAFF
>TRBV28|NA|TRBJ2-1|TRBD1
TGTGCCAGCAGTTTCCGAGGGACAGGGATCAATGAGCAGTTCTTC
CASSFRGTGINEQFF
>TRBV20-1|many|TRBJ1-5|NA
TGCAGTGCTCTGACATTTAGCAATCAGCCCCAGCATTTT
CSALTFSNQPQHF
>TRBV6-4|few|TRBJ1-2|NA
TGTGCCAGCAGCACAGGTCTATCTAACTATGGCTACACCTTC
CASSTGLSNYGYTF
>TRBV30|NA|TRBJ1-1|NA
TGTGCCTCGTATTCAGGGTATCCTGAAGCTTTCTTT
CASYSGYPEAFF
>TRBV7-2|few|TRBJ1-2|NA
TGTGCCAGCAGCTTAGGAATTTCAGGGTCGGCCTATGGCTACACCTTC
CASSLGISGSAYGYTF
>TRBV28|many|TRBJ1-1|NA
TGTGCCAGCAGACCCCCCCAAAGCAGGGCTTTCTTT
CASRPPQSRAFF
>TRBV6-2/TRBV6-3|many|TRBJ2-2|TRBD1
TGTGCCAGCAGTTGGACAGGGAACGCGAACACCGGGGAGCTGTTTTTT
CASSWTGNANTGELFF
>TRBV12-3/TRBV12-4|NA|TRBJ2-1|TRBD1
TGTGCCAGTACGGTTGGGACAGGGGGCTGGAATGAGCAGTTCTTC
CASTVGTGGWNEQFF
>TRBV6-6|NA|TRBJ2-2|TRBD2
TGTGCCAGCAGTTACTCTGTGACTAGCACAAAGCGGACCGGGGAGCTGTTTTTT
CASSYSVTSTKRTGELFF